This TCR beta chain was recorded in a study of graft-versus-host responses after intestinal transplantation. Using immunoSEQ multiplex PCR, the repertoire was profiled, and TCRdb retains in-frame clones only, with some absent. The repertoire holds tens of thousands of clones, with 80% to 95% as singletons. Regarding this clone: Its antigen is as yet unknown.

Study-wide results and limits: In patients with graft-donor T cell macrochimerism, allograft graft-versus-host to host-versus-graft clonal ratios were high.

The germline gives CDR1 MDHEN, CDR2 SYDVKM. V lost 7 bases to trimming and J lost 5 bases, with 15 bases between them. The CDR3 spans 14 residues. The chain combines TRBV28 with TRBJ2-1; D remains ambiguous. The sequence was obtained from a human patient who received an intestinal transplant, so some T cells may come from the graft donor. Here the sequenced sample was bone marrow, taken 700 to 850 days after intestinal transplantation. Here the CDR3 reads CASTLGSIHNEQFF. DNA for the CDR3: TGTGCCAGCACCCTGGGGTCTATTCACAATGAGCAGTTCTTC. The full variable domain, its missing parts supplied by reference TRBV28 and TRBJ2-1, is DVKVTQSSRYLVKRTGEKVFLECVQDMDHENMFWYRQDPGLGLRLIYFSYDVKMKEKGDIPEGYSVSREKKERFSLILESASTNQTSMYLCASTLGSIHNEQFFGPGTRLTVL.